This T cell receptor beta chain emerged from a study of shared clonotypes between healthy human individuals. The study, taken as a whole, reports: Naive subsets tended to show greater estimated richness than memory subsets.

The test was conducted at deep level. Once extracted for a subset, genomic DNA was divided evenly among several immunoSEQ plates. Generated by immunoSEQ multiplex PCR, the TCRdb table keeps only in-frame clones and is missing some. The sample contains 700,000 or so clones, more than 70% of which appear only once. Remarks on this clone: Its antigen is unknown.

Germline CDR1 SEHNR, CDR2 FQNEAQ (reference sequence). This CDR3 has 14 residues. Deletions cut 3 bases from V and 0 bases from J, with 6 bases between. Study donors comprised healthy, HIV-negative adults devoid of recent acute infection or vaccination. V usage is TRBV7-9 and J usage is TRBJ1-3, with D unclear. Sequencing was carried out using memory CD4+ T cells sorted from blood. Subset noted: CD45RA-negative fraction. This clonotype originated in a young woman in good health. The CDR3 loop reads CASSFGVSGNTIYF. The CDR3 nucleotides read TGTGCCAGCAGCTTCGGGGTCTCTGGAAACACCATATATTTT.